The present T cell receptor beta chain was sequenced within a study of metastatic and nonmetastatic thyroid tumors. On the study more broadly: Repertoires of blood and of tissue (tumor or nodule) from malignant and benign thyroid patients were compared. The study, taken as a whole, reports: Reports indicated that malignant thyroid tumors showed significantly higher TCR beta diversity than benign nodules did, in blood and tumor.

Of note for this clone: Antigen specificity is unknown.

All patients were treatment-naive before thyroid surgery. Germline values: CDR1 MNHEY, CDR2 SVGEGT. CDR3 size: 15 residues. V was shortened by 5 bases and J by 6 bases, with 19 bases between the two germline ends. Original data processing: A distant-metastasis classifier for papillary thyroid cancer was built using CDR3 differences across clinicopathological groups. Via MiXCR, TCRdb re-called the PCR reads. None of the V and J calls come from the authors' own analysis; TCRdb made them. This sample carries 37,000 or so clones, about 15% of them seen once, and the ten largest clones take 3.8%. The receptor was isolated from a female donor with papillary thyroid cancer or a benign thyroid nodule (not recorded which). Some clones in this sample may be carry-over from other donors' samples. Sequencing was carried out using blood. The genes are TRBV6-2 or TRBV6-3 and TRBJ1-1; D may be TRBD1 (6 bases). For the CDR3, the DNA is TGTGCCAGCAGTCGCCACTATAGGGGGAGCGCTGAAGCTTTCTTT. Amino acid sequence: CASSRHYRGSAEAFF.